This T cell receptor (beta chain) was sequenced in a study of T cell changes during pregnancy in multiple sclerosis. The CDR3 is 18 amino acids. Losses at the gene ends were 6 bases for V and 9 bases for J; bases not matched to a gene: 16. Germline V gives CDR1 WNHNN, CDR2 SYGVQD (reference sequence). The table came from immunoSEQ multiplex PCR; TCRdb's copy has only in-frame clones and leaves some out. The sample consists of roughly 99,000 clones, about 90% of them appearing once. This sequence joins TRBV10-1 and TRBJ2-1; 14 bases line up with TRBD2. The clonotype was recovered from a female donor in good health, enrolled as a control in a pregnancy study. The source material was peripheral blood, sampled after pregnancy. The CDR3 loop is CASSRTGLAGGRGTEQFF. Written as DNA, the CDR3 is TGCGCCAGCAGCCGAACTGGACTAGCGGGGGGCCGTGGTACTGAGCAGTTCTTC.